Presented here are 4 T cell receptor beta chains from one specimen sequenced in a study of cytomegalovirus exposure and HLA in healthy donors. Primers: 60 Vbeta forward and 13 Jbeta reverse. The protocol was immunoSEQ multiplex PCR, while the TCRdb copy is restricted to in-frame clones and leaves out a portion. This repertoire shows more than 50,000 clones, 85% found once; its top ten account for about 11%. The sample was PBMCs. The receptors come from a female donor in good health and CMV-seronegative.

The chain has TRBV29-1 and TRBJ2-5; TRBD1 aligns across 9 bases. V dropped 4 bases and J dropped 4; count of bases not matched to a gene: 10. This CDR3 region has 15 residues. Germline V gene lookup returns CDR1 SQVTM and CDR2 ANQGSEA. Here the CDR3 reads CSVAHLPTGGETQYF. CDR3 bases: TGCAGCGTTGCCCACCTCCCGACAGGGGGAGAGACCCAGTACTTC.

With regard to this clone: The same CDR3 is also encoded by other DNA sequences in this sample. Written as DNA, the CDR3 is TGTGCCAGCAGCCGACGGGACATCACTCTCTCGGAGACCCAGTACTTC. Translated: CASSRRDITLSETQYF. The chain uses TRBV7-8 and TRBJ2-5, with D perhaps matching TRBD1 (6 bases). Germline V CDR1 and CDR2: SGHVS, FQNEAQ. V lost 5 bases, J lost 5 bases, and 21 bases lay in between. The length of the CDR3 is 16 residues.

V gene TRBV5-5 combines with J gene TRBJ1-1, with 9 nucleotides matching TRBD1. CDR3 size: 14 residues. V lost 0 bases and J lost 6; bases outside the gene matches: 3. Germline V gene sequence: CDR1 SGHKS, CDR2 YYEKEE (reference sequence). As DNA, the CDR3 is TGTGCCAGCAGCTTGGGGGGGACAGGGCCTGAAGCTTTCTTT. Protein sequence: CASSLGGTGPEAFF.

This clone appeared a single time. The chain has TRBV7-8 and TRBJ2-7, with a tentative D call TRBD2 (5 bases). V was shortened by 1 base and J by 2 bases, with 9 bases between the two germline ends. Per the germline V gene, CDR1 is SGHVS and CDR2 is FQNEAQ. The CDR3 is 14 residues long. The CDR3 DNA is TGTGCCAGCAGCTTAGGTCTAGCAGCCTACGAGCAGTACTTC. It codes for CASSLGLAAYEQYF.